Presented here are 30 T cell receptor beta chains from one specimen sequenced in a study of blood T cell repertoires in COVID-19. The method was immunoSEQ multiplex PCR; TCRdb's version includes in-frame clones alone and lacks a portion of them. The sample includes about 210,000 clones, about four fifths of them seen just once. Material for sequencing was peripheral blood. All receptors come from a woman of 80 years or more with COVID-19, enrolled during active disease.

The chain carries TRBV9 and TRBJ1-5; D is perhaps TRBD1 (6 bases). The CDR3 extends over 15 amino acids. The germline gives CDR1 SGDLS, CDR2 YYNGEE. The V end lost 0 bases, the J end lost 7 bases, and 14 bases lay between the germline ends. The CDR3 DNA follows: TGTGCCAGCAGCGTAGACGGGACAAGTATACAGCCCCAGCATTTT. Translation: CASSVDGTSIQPQHF.

Points on this clone: The same CDR3 also results from other DNA sequences found in this sample. The chain couples TRBV6-1 to TRBJ1-5; the D is unclear. Between the trimmed V and J ends, which lost 3 bases and 4 bases, there was a span of 7 bases. Germline V gives CDR1 MNHNS, CDR2 SASEGT. The CDR3 spans 13 residues. The CDR3 region has the DNA TGTGCCAGCAGTGAGTCGGGGAATCAGCCCCAGCATTTT. This sequence encodes CASSESGNQPQHF.

The CDR3 is CASSPSNEQFF. As DNA, the CDR3 is TGTGCCAGCAGCCCCTCCAATGAGCAGTTCTTC. The rearrangement uses TRBV14 and TRBJ2-1; D gene uncertain. V lost 4 bases and J lost 6, with 4 bases in between. The germline V gene has CDR1 SGHDN and CDR2 FVKESK. The CDR3 runs 11 residues.

The chain carries TRBV6-1 and TRBJ1-3, with 7 bases fitting TRBD1. The CDR3 is 16 amino acids. Germline V CDR1 and CDR2: MNHNS, SASEGT. Trimming cost V 0 bases and J 4 bases; bases outside gene matches: 6. DNA of the CDR3: TGTGCCAGCAGTGAAGCGAGTAGACAGGGAGGAAACACCATATATTTT. Protein: CASSEASRQGGNTIYF.

This sequence joins TRBV28 and TRBJ1-1, with 8 bases that match TRBD1. CDR3 size: 15 residues. Germline CDR1 MDHEN, CDR2 SYDVKM. Unmatched junction bases numbered 6, after V lost 1 base and J lost 5 bases. Here the CDR3 DNA reads TGTGCCAGCAGTTTATTGGACAGGGCGGGAACTGAAGCTTTCTTT. Residues: CASSLLDRAGTEAFF.

V and J are TRBV2 and TRBJ1-2; D is possibly TRBD1 (6 bases). Trimming took off 11 bases at V and 6 bases at J, with 10 bases between the two ends. Germline V gives CDR1 SNHLY, CDR2 FYNNEI. The CDR3 is 10 amino acids. The CDR3 sequence: CAAGAHGYTF. The CDR3 DNA follows: TGTGCCGCGGGGGCGCATGGCTACACCTTC.

This clone was counted a single time. In the same sample, other DNA sequences code for this CDR3. The chain employs TRBV18 and TRBJ2-5; D may be TRBD1 (5 bases). The CDR3 sequence is 14 residues long. V dropped 2 bases and J dropped 2 bases, with 9 bases sitting between them. Germline values: CDR1 KGHSH, CDR2 LQKENI. The CDR3 nucleotides read TGTGCCAGCTCACCATCGCAGGGACAAGAGACCCAGTACTTC. This gives the protein CASSPSQGQETQYF.

The chain joins TRBV19 to TRBJ1-4; 8 bases map to TRBD1. Trimming cost V 3 bases and J 7 bases; bases outside gene matches: 7. This CDR3 comprises 15 residues. In germline, CDR1 is LNHDA, CDR2 SQIVND (reference sequence). CDR3 residues: CASSIWTGKSEKLFF. The CDR3 DNA reads TGTGCCAGTAGTATCTGGACAGGGAAGAGTGAAAAACTGTTTTTT.

This clone was picked up one time. V gene TRBV3-1 (or the pseudogene TRBV3-2) combines with J gene TRBJ1-2; D uncertain. V was shortened by 4 bases and J by 0 bases, with 9 bases between the two germline ends. Germline lookup yields CDR1 LGHDT and CDR2 YNNKEL (reference sequence). The CDR3 contains 14 residues. The CDR3 region has the DNA TGTGCCAGCAGCCGGGCTATAGCTAACTATGGCTACACCTTC. It translates to CASSRAIANYGYTF.

CDR3 loop: CASSPGPRQGGASPLHF. The CDR3 DNA sequence: TGTGCCAGCAGCCCAGGCCCCCGACAGGGAGGTGCTTCACCCCTCCACTTT. The chain employs TRBV5-4 and TRBJ1-6; 7 bases are shared with TRBD1. The germline CDR1 and CDR2 sequences are SGHNT and YYREEE (reference sequence). The CDR3 is 17 amino acids. The J segment lost 9 bases and the V segment lost 4 bases, leaving 16 bases of the junction unmatched.

The chain's CDR3 is CATGSAYEQYF. CDR3 in DNA: TGTGCCACCGGCTCAGCCTACGAGCAGTACTTC. The chain links TRBV24-1 to TRBJ2-7; no definite D call. The CDR3 is made up of 11 amino acids. Germline values: CDR1 KGHDR, CDR2 SFDVKD. The V and J ends lost 9 bases and 2 bases respectively, with 7 bases between them.

This chain links TRBV5-1 with TRBJ1-2, with D perhaps TRBD1 (6 bases). The CDR3 contains 13 residues. With 0 bases removed from V and 8 bases from J, the gap between germline ends came to 11 bases. Germline-derived CDR1 and CDR2 are SGHRS and YFSETQ. The chain's CDR3 is CASSLEQGRGYTF. CDR3 DNA sequence: TGCGCCAGCAGCTTGGAACAGGGTCGGGGCTACACCTTC.

J is TRBJ1-2 and V is TRBV5-6, with D hard to call. The V end lost 2 bases, the J end lost 6 bases, and 11 bases lay between the germline ends. Germline-derived CDR1 and CDR2 are SGHDT and YYEEEE. This CDR3 has 13 amino acids. CDR3 region: CASSFGTDNGYTF. The CDR3 DNA sequence: TGTGCCAGCAGCTTCGGTACAGACAATGGCTACACCTTC.

This clone was counted a single time. The chain has TRBV6-5 and TRBJ1-3; D remains unclear. Trimming removed 4 bases at V and 2 bases at J, with 9 bases between. This CDR3 is built from 14 residues. The germline CDR1 and CDR2 sequences are MNHEY and SVGAGI. The CDR3: CASSLEVPGNTIYF. CDR3 in DNA: TGTGCCAGCAGTTTGGAGGTTCCTGGAAACACCATATATTTT.

The chain links TRBV5-1 to TRBJ2-3; D possibly corresponds to TRBD2 (6 bases). Trimming cost V 2 bases and J 1 base, with 8 bases left between them. Germline V gives CDR1 SGHRS, CDR2 YFSETQ. The CDR3 has 14 amino acids. Here the CDR3 reads CASSFGGGTDTQYF. The CDR3 DNA reads as TGCGCCAGCAGCTTTGGAGGGGGCACAGATACGCAGTATTTT.

This clone was observed a handful of times. J is TRBJ1-5 and V is TRBV5-8; D remains ambiguous. Germline-derived CDR1 and CDR2 are SGHTS and YDEGEE. This CDR3 is built from 16 residues. Trimming took 4 bases from V and 4 from J, leaving 18 bases between them. In nucleotides, the CDR3 is TGTGCCAGCAGCCCCCCTTGGAGGGTCCTTAATCAGCCCCAGCATTTT. This codes for CASSPPWRVLNQPQHF. Using reference TRBV5-8 and TRBJ1-5 for the parts outside the CDR3, the full variable domain is EAGVTQSPTHLIKTRGQQATLRCSPISGHTSVYWYQQALGLGLQFLLWYDEGEERNRGNFPPRFSGRQFPNYSSELNVNALELEDSALYLCASSPPWRVLNQPQHFGDGTRLSIL.

This chain joins TRBV3-1 (or the pseudogene TRBV3-2) and TRBJ2-1; TRBD2 matches at 14 bases. Germline CDR1 reads LGHDT; CDR2 reads YNNKEL (reference sequence). The CDR3 runs 16 residues. Trimming cost V 4 bases and J 7 bases; bases outside gene matches: 6. The CDR3 DNA reads TGTGCCAGCAGCCTCCCGGGACTAGCGGGAGATAATGAGCAGTTCTTC. Encoded protein: CASSLPGLAGDNEQFF.

The chain has TRBV19 and TRBJ1-1; TRBD1 matches at 7 bases. Germline V gene data show CDR1 as LNHDA and CDR2 as SQIVND (reference sequence). The CDR3 covers 11 residues. The J segment lost 10 bases and the V segment lost 6 bases, leaving 5 bases of the junction unmatched. The CDR3 loop is CASRNRGAAFF. For the CDR3, the DNA is TGTGCCAGTAGGAACAGGGGAGCAGCTTTCTTT.

The J gene is TRBJ1-1, the V gene TRBV5-6; D is undetermined. Germline CDR1 SGHDT, CDR2 YYEEEE. The CDR3 has 13 residues. V dropped 3 bases and J dropped 4 bases, with 10 bases sitting between them. The CDR3 loop reads CASSYQAGTEAFF. CDR3 DNA: TGTGCCAGCAGCTATCAGGCGGGCACTGAAGCTTTCTTT.

The chain joins TRBV25-1 to TRBJ2-3, with 8 nucleotides matching TRBD2. The CDR3 sequence is 14 residues long. Germline CDR1 is MGHDK and CDR2 is SYGVNS. V lost 3 bases, J lost 6 bases, and 5 bases stayed unmatched. CDR3 sequence: CASSDSGGRDTQYF. The CDR3 nucleotides read TGTGCCAGCAGTGACAGCGGGGGACGTGATACGCAGTATTTT.

This clone came up once. The chain is built from TRBV7-3 and TRBJ1-2; D uncertain. The germline V gene has CDR1 SGHTA and CDR2 FQGTGA. Trimming removed 4 bases from V and 4 bases from J, with 10 bases in between. The CDR3 runs to 13 residues. CDR3 bases: TGTGCCAGCAGCTCCCCACTAGGCTATGGCTACACCTTC. It yields the protein CASSSPLGYGYTF.

This chain uses TRBV20-1 with TRBJ2-3; D gene uncertain. Trimming removed 3 bases from V and 2 bases from J, with 9 bases in between. The CDR3 spans 13 residues. CDR1 and CDR2 (germline): DFQATT, SNEGSKA (reference sequence). This CDR3 is CSASAEVTDTQYF. Written as DNA, the CDR3 is TGCAGTGCTAGTGCCGAGGTCACAGATACGCAGTATTTT.

The V call is TRBV6-6, the J call TRBJ1-1; TRBD1 is a possible D gene (5 bases). CDR3 length equals 14 residues. Germline assignment: CDR1 MNHNY and CDR2 SVGAGI (reference sequence). Trimming removed 7 bases at V and 0 bases at J, with 12 bases between. The chain's CDR3 is CASNAGGVNTEAFF. CDR3 in DNA: TGTGCCAGCAACGCGGGGGGGGTGAACACTGAAGCTTTCTTT.

The chain joins TRBV3-1 (or the pseudogene TRBV3-2) to TRBJ1-1; possibly TRBD1 for D (5 bases). Trimming stripped 5 bases from V and 11 bases from J, with 21 bases between. Germline V gene lookup returns CDR1 LGHDT and CDR2 YNNKEL (reference sequence). The CDR3 contains 14 residues. The CDR3 nucleotides are TGTGCCAGCAGCAGGCGGGGCGCCCAATCTGGGGCTTTCTTT. Translation gives CASSRRGAQSGAFF.

The J gene is TRBJ1-2, the V gene TRBV5-1; a weak D match, TRBD1 (6 bases). Germline V gene data show CDR1 as SGHRS and CDR2 as YFSETQ. V shed 0 bases and J shed 1 base, with 10 bases lying between them. The CDR3 extends over 15 amino acids. The CDR3 bases are TGCGCCAGCAGCTTGGGTGGGACAAATAACTATGGCTACACCTTC. It yields the protein CASSLGGTNNYGYTF.

This chain links TRBV9 with TRBJ2-3, with 9 bases identical to TRBD2. Unmatched junction bases numbered 2, after V lost 3 bases and J lost 3 bases. The CDR3 consists of 14 residues. From germline, CDR1 is SGDLS and CDR2 YYNGEE. The CDR3 DNA reads as TGTGCCAGCAGCGAGACTAGCGGAACAGATACGCAGTATTTT. Translation: CASSETSGTDTQYF.

The gene calls are TRBV5-1 and TRBJ2-2; D not certain. The CDR3 loop spans 12 amino acids. In germline, CDR1 is SGHRS, CDR2 YFSETQ. V lost 4 bases and J 6 bases, leaving 7 bases between the germline ends. DNA for the CDR3: TGCGCCAGCAGCCCTGGGCCCGGGGAGCTGTTTTTT. Its translation: CASSPGPGELFF. The complete variable domain, with remaining parts taken from reference TRBV5-1 and TRBJ2-2, reads KAGVTQTPRYLIKTRGQQVTLSCSPISGHRSVSWYQQTPGQGLQFLFEYFSETQRNKGNFPGRFSGRQFSNSRSEMNVSTLELGDSALYLCASSPGPGELFFGEGSRLTVL.

The gene calls are TRBV3-1 (or the pseudogene TRBV3-2) and TRBJ2-5, with TRBD2 as a possible D gene (5 bases). Germline V CDR1 and CDR2: LGHDT, YNNKEL (reference sequence). V lost 1 base, J lost 4 bases, and 13 bases lay in between. CDR3 length equals 15 residues. The CDR3 region has the DNA TGTGCCAGCAGCCAAGGGGCGGGTCGATCAGAGACCCAGTACTTC. Residues: CASSQGAGRSETQYF.

A few counts support this clone. The V gene is TRBV9, the J gene TRBJ1-5; D gene unclear. CDR1 and CDR2 from the germline V gene are SGDLS and YYNGEE. The V gene lost 1 base and the J gene lost 6 bases, with 11 bases spanning the gap. CDR3 length: 14 residues. CDR3 sequence (DNA): TGTGCCAGCAGCGTAAGTGCTGCGAGTCAGCCCCAGCATTTT. Residues: CASSVSAASQPQHF.

The V gene is TRBV20-1, the J gene TRBJ2-5; D gene ambiguous. The length of the CDR3 is 11 residues. Looked up from germline, CDR1 is DFQATT and CDR2 is SNEGSKA (reference sequence). V was cut by 7 bases and J by 5 bases, with 11 bases left in between. Written as DNA, the CDR3 is TGCAGTGAGCTTGACGGGGAGACCCAGTACTTC. This codes for CSELDGETQYF.